The rows below give T cell receptor beta chains drawn from one sample of a study of OX40 agonist ivuxolimab in advanced cancers. Only in-frame clones appear in the TCRdb table, and some are missing; sequencing was by immunoSEQ multiplex PCR. The data hold 75,000 to 80,000 clones, with about 93% observed a single time. The source material was CD4+ or CD8+ T cells sorted from blood, sampled in a trial of the OX40 agonist ivuxolimab. These receptors originate from an adult with an advanced solid tumor such as melanoma, head and neck, liver or kidney cancer. CDR3s leave out the opening cysteine and the closing phenylalanine or tryptophan. Fields, in order: CDR3 protein, D gene, V gene, J gene. A D gene is named only where the DNA matches it firmly.

cdr3_aa: ASSLVAQPDTQY; d_call: .; v_call: TRBV7-2; j_call: TRBJ2-3
cdr3_aa: SVEGGTDHIFSYNEQF; d_call: .; v_call: TRBV29-1; j_call: TRBJ2-1
cdr3_aa: ASSLGMGGTYEQY; d_call: TRBD2; v_call: TRBV28; j_call: TRBJ2-7
cdr3_aa: ASSDQRRSSYNSPLH; d_call: .; v_call: TRBV2; j_call: TRBJ1-6
cdr3_aa: ASSSMTSWSYEQY; d_call: TRBD2; v_call: TRBV28; j_call: TRBJ2-7
cdr3_aa: ASSLEGWAEAF; d_call: .; v_call: TRBV5-1; j_call: TRBJ1-1
cdr3_aa: ASSQETGQGSYEQY; d_call: TRBD1; v_call: TRBV4-2; j_call: TRBJ2-7
cdr3_aa: ASSRGRDRNTEAF; d_call: .; v_call: TRBV21-1; j_call: TRBJ1-1
cdr3_aa: ASSASGTGPRQPQH; d_call: TRBD1; v_call: TRBV27; j_call: TRBJ1-5
cdr3_aa: ASSVDRGPYGYT; d_call: TRBD1; v_call: TRBV6-1; j_call: TRBJ1-2
cdr3_aa: ASSIGLAQGTGELF; d_call: TRBD2; v_call: TRBV9; j_call: TRBJ2-2
cdr3_aa: ASSQGHGAGDNEQF; d_call: TRBD2; v_call: TRBV4-3; j_call: TRBJ2-1
cdr3_aa: ASSQQGSTNTEAF; d_call: TRBD1; v_call: TRBV9; j_call: TRBJ1-1
cdr3_aa: ASSPGGGHSMEQY; d_call: .; v_call: TRBV9; j_call: TRBJ2-7
cdr3_aa: ASSIPRTEAF; d_call: .; v_call: TRBV19; j_call: TRBJ1-1
cdr3_aa: ASSQEGSSYEQY; d_call: .; v_call: TRBV4-3; j_call: TRBJ2-7
cdr3_aa: ASSVNPTQLAGAVYEQY; d_call: TRBD2; v_call: TRBV9; j_call: TRBJ2-7
cdr3_aa: ASSPRGLAGVTYNEQF; d_call: TRBD2; v_call: TRBV27; j_call: TRBJ2-1
cdr3_aa: ASGRYGDNEQF; d_call: .; v_call: TRBV6-5; j_call: TRBJ2-1
cdr3_aa: ASSSHGFPSGNTIY; d_call: .; v_call: TRBV27; j_call: TRBJ1-3
cdr3_aa: ASSRTGTGGDEQY; d_call: TRBD1; v_call: TRBV4-3; j_call: TRBJ2-7
cdr3_aa: ASSIVGDTEAF; d_call: .; v_call: TRBV19; j_call: TRBJ1-1
cdr3_aa: ASSQDLAGASTDTQY; d_call: .; v_call: TRBV4-3; j_call: TRBJ2-3
cdr3_aa: ASSSLPGVAVYEQF; d_call: .; v_call: TRBV5-4; j_call: TRBJ2-1
cdr3_aa: ASRTGLNEQY; d_call: .; v_call: TRBV27; j_call: TRBJ2-7
cdr3_aa: ASSLDPPTGGYT; d_call: .; v_call: TRBV27; j_call: TRBJ1-2
cdr3_aa: AWSEQGGEPQH; d_call: .; v_call: TRBV30; j_call: TRBJ1-5
cdr3_aa: ASSPNPNVLT; d_call: .; v_call: TRBV11-1; j_call: TRBJ2-6
cdr3_aa: ASSLRPNEKLF; d_call: .; v_call: TRBV4-3; j_call: TRBJ1-4
cdr3_aa: ASSPRDSIQETQY; d_call: TRBD1; v_call: TRBV5-6; j_call: TRBJ2-5
cdr3_aa: ASSDSPPYNEQF; d_call: .; v_call: TRBV6-4; j_call: TRBJ2-1
cdr3_aa: ASSVLDGRQANF; d_call: .; v_call: TRBV7-8; j_call: TRBJ1-1
cdr3_aa: ASSLQGWGSYEQY; d_call: .; v_call: TRBV27; j_call: TRBJ2-7
cdr3_aa: ASSYASGTLSGELF; d_call: TRBD2; v_call: TRBV6-5; j_call: TRBJ2-2
cdr3_aa: ASSTQGAGGELF; d_call: TRBD1; v_call: TRBV19; j_call: TRBJ2-2
cdr3_aa: ASSEPSGRTKNIQY; d_call: TRBD2; v_call: TRBV2; j_call: TRBJ2-4
cdr3_aa: ASSDYGEKLF; d_call: .; v_call: TRBV4-3; j_call: TRBJ1-4
cdr3_aa: ATQRDLGEKLF; d_call: .; v_call: TRBV2; j_call: TRBJ1-4
cdr3_aa: ASSASLDFYNEQF; d_call: .; v_call: TRBV7-6; j_call: TRBJ2-1
cdr3_aa: ASSFHRVSGELF; d_call: .; v_call: TRBV27; j_call: TRBJ2-2
cdr3_aa: ASKGGTEAF; d_call: .; v_call: TRBV5-1; j_call: TRBJ1-1
cdr3_aa: ASRAGFRAPQETQY; d_call: .; v_call: TRBV2; j_call: TRBJ2-5
cdr3_aa: ASSPMGLAGYADTQY; d_call: TRBD2; v_call: TRBV7-3; j_call: TRBJ2-3
cdr3_aa: ASSYVQGYYEQY; d_call: .; v_call: TRBV6-5; j_call: TRBJ2-7